The rows below give T cell receptor beta chains drawn from one sample of a study of blood T cell repertoires in COVID-19. Profiled with immunoSEQ multiplex PCR; TCRdb holds only in-frame clones, not every one. The table has 60,000 to 65,000 clones, approximately 90% seen once. The sample comprised peripheral blood. These receptors all stem from a human donor with active COVID-19. The donor label of this sample is uncertain. Each CDR3 is given with its conserved first and last residue. The order of the fields is V gene, clone size, D gene, J gene, CDR3 DNA, CDR3 protein. A D gene is named only where the DNA matches it firmly. Size tells how often a clone was seen (once, few, many) or the class of an expanded clone, and some rows leave it out.

>TRBV6-5|NA|TRBD1|TRBJ1-2
TGTGCCAGCACCAAGACAGGGAATGGCTACACCTTC
CASTKTGNGYTF
>TRBV25-1|NA|NA|TRBJ1-1
TGTGCCAGCAGTGCGTGGACAGCCATGAACACTGAAGCTTTCTTT
CASSAWTAMNTEAFF
>TRBV11-1|once|NA|TRBJ1-1
TGTGCCAGCAGCTTAGCGGGGGCTGGGACTGAAGCTTTCTTT
CASSLAGAGTEAFF
>TRBV2|NA|NA|TRBJ1-2
TGTGCCAGCAGGGGCCCGACCGGCGGGTACACCTTC
CASRGPTGGYTF
>TRBV27|NA|TRBD2|TRBJ2-1
TGTGCCAGCAGTTTAGGACTAGCGGAATCCTCCTACAATGAGCAGTTCTTC
CASSLGLAESSYNEQFF
>TRBV6-5|NA|TRBD1|TRBJ1-3
TGTGCCAGCAGTTACCGGACAGGGGGTTCTGGAAACACCATATATTTT
CASSYRTGGSGNTIYF
>TRBV3-1/TRBV3-2|NA|TRBD1|TRBJ2-2
TGTGCCAGCAGCCAAGGGACAGGGGGCTCCGGGGAGCTGTTTTTT
CASSQGTGGSGELFF
>TRBV11-2|NA|NA|TRBJ2-2
TGTGCCAGCAGCACAGGGTGGGGGCCCACCGGGGAGCTGTTTTTT
CASSTGWGPTGELFF
>TRBV19|NA|TRBD2|TRBJ2-3
TGTGCCAGTAGTATAGATCTAGCGGGGAGCACAGATACGCAGTATTTT
CASSIDLAGSTDTQYF
>TRBV6-5|NA|TRBD1|TRBJ1-2
TGTGCCAGCACGGGACAGGGGGATGGCTACACCTTC
CASTGQGDGYTF
>TRBV10-2|NA|TRBD1|TRBJ2-4
TGCGCCAGCAGTGAGTCTTCTTCGCTAGCAGGGGGTAGGGACATTCAGTACTTC
CASSESSSLAGGRDIQYF
>TRBV5-4|NA|TRBD1|TRBJ2-3
TGTGCCAGCAGGCGGACAGGGGGAACATTCACAGATACGCAGTATTTT
CASRRTGGTFTDTQYF
>TRBV30|few|NA|TRBJ1-6
TGTGCCTGGATGAGGGTCAATAATTCACCCCTCCACTTT
CAWMRVNNSPLHF
>TRBV6-6|NA|NA|TRBJ1-5
TGTGCCAGCAGTTACTACGGGGGCAATCAGCCCCAGCATTTT
CASSYYGGNQPQHF
>TRBV6-2/TRBV6-3|NA|NA|TRBJ2-7
TGTGCCAGCAGTTACCCCCCCTGGATCGAAGCAGGAGGCTCCGAGCAGTACTTC
CASSYPPWIEAGGSEQYF
>TRBV14|NA|NA|TRBJ2-3
TGTGCCAGCAGCCCATGGAAATCCGGGAGCACAGATACGCAGTATTTT
CASSPWKSGSTDTQYF